This T cell receptor (beta chain) stems from a study of beta chain features in type 1 diabetes. Points from the study as a whole: The naive, central memory and Treg TCRB repertoires showed an apparent similarity that was greater among patients than among healthy donors. When Type 1 diabetes patients were examined, their TCRB CDR3s proved moderately but significantly shorter in all four CD4+ subsets.

CD4+ cells of the naive, central memory, regulatory and stem cell-like memory types were sorted via CD45RO/CCR7/CD25/CD127/CD95/CD27. Purity of each sorted population was above 98%. Expressed TCRB transcripts got sequenced, as all isolated RNA was reverse transcribed. The repertoire was sequenced with immunoSEQ multiplex PCR; TCRdb's copy has only in-frame clones and lacks some. The sample records about 240,000 clones, less than 35% being singletons. Regarding this clone: Its antigen remains unknown.

Germline CDR1 is SGHTA and CDR2 is FQGNSA. This CDR3 is built from 17 residues. V lost 5 bases to trimming and J lost 5 bases; unmatched junction nucleotides: 16. The source of this sequence is a man aged 25 to 40 in good health. The specimen was central memory CD4+ T cells from blood. This chain connects TRBV7-2 to TRBJ2-7; TRBD2 aligns across 9 bases. As DNA, the CDR3 is TGTGCCAGCAGCGCGAACCCGGGGGTTAGCGGGAGTGACGAGCAGTACTTC. As protein: CASSANPGVSGSDEQYF.